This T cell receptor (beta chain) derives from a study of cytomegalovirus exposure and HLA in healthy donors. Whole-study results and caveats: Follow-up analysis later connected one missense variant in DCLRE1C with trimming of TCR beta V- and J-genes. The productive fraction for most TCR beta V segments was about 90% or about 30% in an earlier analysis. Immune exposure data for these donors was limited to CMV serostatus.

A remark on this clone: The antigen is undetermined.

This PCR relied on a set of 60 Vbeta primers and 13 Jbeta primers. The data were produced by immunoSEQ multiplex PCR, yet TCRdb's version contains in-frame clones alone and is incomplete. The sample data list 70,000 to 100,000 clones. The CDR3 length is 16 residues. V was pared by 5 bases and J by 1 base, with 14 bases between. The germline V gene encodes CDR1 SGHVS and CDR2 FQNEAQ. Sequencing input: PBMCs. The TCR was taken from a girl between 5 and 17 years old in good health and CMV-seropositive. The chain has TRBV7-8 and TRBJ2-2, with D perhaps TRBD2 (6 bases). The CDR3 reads CASSLLGSGNTGELFF. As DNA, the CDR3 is TGTGCCAGCAGCCTCCTTGGTAGCGGGAACACCGGGGAGCTGTTTTTT.